Listed here are 26 T cell receptor beta chains from one sample, sequenced in a study of CD4 T cells in relation to SARS-CoV-2 and coronaviruses. The antigens these receptors bind are not known. Before the COVID-19 pandemic, during about 2011-2018, CD4+ T cells were taken from unexposed donors. After nine to ten days of culture, CD4+ T cells were isolated. The assay was immunoSEQ multiplex PCR, and TCRdb's table has in-frame clones only and misses some. The sample holds more than 20,000 clones, 70% to 80% seen once. What was sequenced was CD4+ T cells from PBMCs, cultured in vitro. These receptors all stem from a human donor in good health.

This clone has a handful of counts. Here the CDR3 reads CASSLEKTSGRNYEQYF. The CDR3 coding sequence is TGTGCCAGCAGCTTAGAGAAGACTAGCGGGAGGAACTACGAGCAGTACTTC. This chain uses TRBV7-2 with TRBJ2-7; the match to TRBD2 covers 13 bases. Germline trimming cut 1 base from V and 3 bases from J; bases unmatched to any gene: 6. The CDR3 is made up of 17 amino acids. Germline CDR1 reads SGHTA; CDR2 reads FQGNSA.

The chain employs TRBV18 and TRBJ2-7; unclear D gene. The V end lost 5 bases, the J end lost 2 bases, and 10 bases lay between the germline ends. Germline CDR1 and CDR2: KGHSH and LQKENI. This CDR3 region has 13 residues. Here the CDR3 DNA reads TGTGCCAGCTCAGTAGGGCCAACCTACGAGCAGTACTTC. Its translation is CASSVGPTYEQYF.

This rearrangement joins TRBV2 to TRBJ2-3, with D unresolved. The V gene's germline CDR1 is SNHLY and CDR2 FYNNEI. The CDR3 runs to 10 residues. Trimming left V 10 bases short and J 3 bases short, with 5 bases between. The CDR3 DNA reads TGTGCCACGATGACAGATACGCAGTATTTT. This encodes CATMTDTQYF.

This clone was picked up a small number of times. This chain connects TRBV6-2 or TRBV6-3 to TRBJ2-1, with 7 bases matching TRBD1. Per germline, CDR1 MNHEY and CDR2 SVGEGT. The V and J ends lost 2 bases and 4 bases, in that order; junction bases with no gene match: 2. The CDR3 totals 14 residues. DNA of the CDR3: TGTGCCAGCAGTTACCGGGACAGTTACAATGAGCAGTTCTTC. Protein: CASSYRDSYNEQFF.

The gene calls are TRBV7-3 and TRBJ2-1; 7 bases match TRBD2. Germline CDR1 SGHTA, CDR2 FQGTGA. V lost 2 bases, J lost 12 bases, and 7 bases stayed unmatched. The CDR3 is 13 residues long. In DNA form, the CDR3 reads TGTGCCAGCAGCTTACAGGCGGGAGTGGGGCAGTTCTTC. Its translation: CASSLQAGVGQFF.

The J gene is TRBJ2-7, the V gene TRBV20-1; TRBD2 agrees at 9 bases. Looked up from germline, CDR1 is DFQATT and CDR2 is SNEGSKA (reference sequence). This CDR3 region has 14 residues. With V trimmed by 3 bases and J by 4 bases, 7 bases remained unmatched. CDR3 sequence (DNA): TGCAGTGCTAGTGAGACTAGCGGACCTTACGAGCAGTACTTC. As protein: CSASETSGPYEQYF.

The J gene is TRBJ1-1, the V gene TRBV12-3 or TRBV12-4, with 12 bases lining up with TRBD1. The length of the CDR3 is 13 residues. The ends lost 6 bases at V and 11 bases at J; junction bases unmatched: 7. The CDR3 reads CASSRGQGADAFF. CDR3 nucleotides: TGTGCCAGCAGCCGGGGACAGGGGGCGGACGCTTTCTTT.

V usage is TRBV5-1 and J usage is TRBJ2-3; 12 bases line up with TRBD2. This CDR3 is built from 16 residues. Germline CDR1 is SGHRS and CDR2 is YFSETQ. J was trimmed by 5 bases and V by 1 base; bases with no gene match: 5. The chain's CDR3 is CASSLPLAGGEDTQYF. The CDR3 DNA sequence: TGCGCCAGCAGCTTGCCCCTAGCGGGAGGGGAAGATACGCAGTATTTT.

This chain links TRBV5-6 with TRBJ2-6; TRBD1 aligns across 7 bases. CDR1 and CDR2 from the germline V gene are SGHDT and YYEEEE. Trimming cost V 3 bases and J 6 bases; bases outside gene matches: 9. The CDR3 is made up of 16 amino acids. CDR3 loop: CASSSTGTAKANVLTF. The CDR3 bases are TGTGCCAGCAGCTCGACCGGGACAGCCAAGGCCAACGTCCTGACTTTC.

The rearrangement uses TRBV7-9 and TRBJ1-1; D is perhaps TRBD1 (5 bases). Trimming took off 1 base at V and 1 base at J, with 7 bases between the two ends. Germline CDR1 and CDR2: SEHNR and FQNEAQ (reference sequence). This CDR3 has 14 amino acids. The CDR3 is CASSLGQTNTEAFF. The CDR3 coding sequence is TGTGCCAGCAGCTTAGGACAGACGAACACTGAAGCTTTCTTT.

V usage is TRBV6-5 and J usage is TRBJ2-5; D may be TRBD1 (6 bases). With 11 bases removed from V and 0 bases from J, the gap between germline ends came to 19 bases. The CDR3 covers 15 residues. CDR1 and CDR2 (germline): MNHEY, SVGAGI. CDR3 sequence reads: CASSSGTPYQETQYF. The CDR3 nucleotides are TGTGCCTCCTCCTCGGGGACACCCTACCAAGAGACCCAGTACTTC.

The V gene is TRBV11-2, the J gene TRBJ1-1; D is undetermined. The germline CDR1 and CDR2 sequences are SGHAT and FQNNGV. The V end was cut by 5 bases, the J end by 0 bases, with 16 bases between. The CDR3 totals 16 residues. The CDR3: CASSLRSRTMNTEAFF. The CDR3 nucleotides are TGTGCCAGCAGCCTGCGGTCTCGAACCATGAACACTGAAGCTTTCTTT.

The sample holds a few counts of this clone. The rearrangement uses TRBV24-1 and TRBJ1-2, with D perhaps TRBD1 (5 bases). The CDR3 length is 13 residues. Trimming removed 6 bases at V and 8 bases at J, with 15 bases between. Germline V gene sequence: CDR1 KGHDR, CDR2 SFDVKD. The DNA of the CDR3 is TGTGCCACCAGTAGGCGGGGCAGTAGGGGCTACACCTTC. Amino acids: CATSRRGSRGYTF.

The chain links TRBV15 to TRBJ1-1, with 7 bases fitting TRBD1. CDR1 is LNHNV, CDR2 YYDKDF, per germline (reference sequence). V was clipped by 6 bases and J by 5 bases; unmatched bases: 12. The CDR3 contains 15 residues. The CDR3 DNA follows: TGTGCCACCAGGCACTACAGGGGCGAACTAACTGAAGCTTTCTTT. Protein: CATRHYRGELTEAFF.

This chain links TRBV2 with TRBJ1-4, with D maybe TRBD1 (5 bases). This CDR3 has 14 amino acids. Trimming took off 6 bases at V and 6 bases at J, with 14 bases between the two ends. Germline V CDR1 and CDR2: SNHLY, FYNNEI. CDR3 DNA: TGTGCCAGCAGCGGGGACGAGAACTATGAAAAACTGTTTTTT. It is translated as CASSGDENYEKLFF.

The chain has TRBV6-4 and TRBJ2-5, with 9 bases identical to TRBD2. V shed 5 bases, J shed 5 bases, and the junction held 9 bases outside the gene matches. Germline assignment: CDR1 MRHNA and CDR2 SNTAGT. This CDR3 is built from 15 residues. The CDR3 DNA is TGTGCCAGCAGTACCTTAGCGGGAGAAGGGGAGACCCAGTACTTC. Protein product: CASSTLAGEGETQYF.

This chain joins TRBV21-1 and TRBJ2-7; the table's D call of TRBD1 was not tested on the DNA. TRBV21-1 represents a pseudogene. The CDR3 contains 18 residues. CDR3 nucleotide sequence: TGTGCCAGCAGCAGTGATCGGTGTCCGGGACAGACGATCTACGAGCAGTACTTC. Encoded protein: CASSSDRCPGQTIYEQYF.

This clone was observed a single time. The chain uses TRBV19 and TRBJ2-3; TRBD2 matches at 10 bases. Losses at the gene ends were 3 bases for V and 2 bases for J; bases not matched to a gene: 5. Germline V lookup: CDR1 LNHDA, CDR2 SQIVND (reference sequence). The CDR3 is 16 residues long. The CDR3 region has the DNA TGTGCCAGTAGTATGACTAGCGGGCGGACCACAGATACGCAGTATTTT. This translates into CASSMTSGRTTDTQYF.

The chain combines TRBV18 with TRBJ2-3; 7 bases are shared with TRBD1. J was trimmed by 3 bases and V by 1 base; bases with no gene match: 4. This CDR3 is built from 15 residues. Germline values: CDR1 KGHSH, CDR2 LQKENI. This chain's CDR3 is CASSPQLRGTDTQYF. For the CDR3, the DNA is TGTGCCAGCTCACCACAGCTCAGGGGGACAGATACGCAGTATTTT.

This clone came up once. The J gene is TRBJ1-4, the V gene TRBV2; TRBD1 might be the D (6 bases). The V end was cut by 2 bases, the J end by 7 bases, with 11 bases between. From germline, CDR1 is SNHLY and CDR2 FYNNEI. The CDR3 has 14 residues. The CDR3 loop is CASSEQGHTEKLFF. The CDR3 nucleotides read TGTGCCAGCAGTGAACAGGGGCATACTGAAAAACTGTTTTTT.

CDR3 sequence (DNA): TGTGCCATCAGTGAGTCTAGTGGCAGCAACTATGGCTACACCTTC. Protein sequence: CAISESSGSNYGYTF. The gene calls are TRBV10-3 and TRBJ1-2; D is ambiguous. The CDR3 loop spans 15 amino acids. The V and J ends lost 0 bases and 2 bases respectively, with 10 bases between them. Germline-derived CDR1 and CDR2 are ENHRY and SYGVKD.

The chain links TRBV14 to TRBJ2-1; 9 bases are a match to TRBD1. Germline V gives CDR1 SGHDN, CDR2 FVKESK. With 1 base clipped from V and 3 bases from J, the junction kept 4 bases outside the gene matches. The CDR3 covers 16 residues. CDR3: CASSQVRDRDYNEQFF. The CDR3 coding sequence is TGTGCCAGCAGCCAAGTCCGGGACAGGGACTACAATGAGCAGTTCTTC.

The genes are TRBV3-1 (or the pseudogene TRBV3-2) and TRBJ2-3; D not certain. Germline V lookup: CDR1 LGHDT, CDR2 YNNKEL (reference sequence). CDR3 length: 13 residues. With 2 bases removed from V and 5 bases from J, the gap between germline ends came to 8 bases. The CDR3 loop reads CASSQRVVDTQYF. CDR3 nucleotides: TGTGCCAGCAGCCAACGGGTTGTAGATACGCAGTATTTT.

This chain connects TRBV6-1 to TRBJ1-4; maybe TRBD1 (6 bases). The CDR3 is made up of 17 amino acids. The germline V gene encodes CDR1 MNHNS and CDR2 SASEGT. The V and J ends lost 3 bases and 4 bases respectively, with 18 bases between them. In DNA form, the CDR3 reads TGTGCCAGCAGTGATATCATTACAGGGCGGATTAATGAAAAACTGTTTTTT. Amino acids: CASSDIITGRINEKLFF.

V gene TRBV6-4 combines with J gene TRBJ1-2, with 9 bases fitting TRBD1. The germline V gene encodes CDR1 MRHNA and CDR2 SNTAGT. The V and J ends lost 5 bases and 2 bases, in that order; junction bases with no gene match: 6. The CDR3 loop spans 15 amino acids. In DNA form, the CDR3 reads TGTGCCAGCAGTCCTAATGGACAGGGGAACTATGGCTACACCTTC. This translates into CASSPNGQGNYGYTF.

The chain couples TRBV6-5 to TRBJ2-1, with D hard to call. The V and J ends lost 5 bases and 8 bases respectively, with 7 bases between them. The CDR3 spans 11 residues. Germline V lookup: CDR1 MNHEY, CDR2 SVGAGI. This CDR3 reads CASSNVDEQFF. The CDR3 DNA follows: TGTGCCAGCAGTAACGTTGATGAGCAGTTCTTC.